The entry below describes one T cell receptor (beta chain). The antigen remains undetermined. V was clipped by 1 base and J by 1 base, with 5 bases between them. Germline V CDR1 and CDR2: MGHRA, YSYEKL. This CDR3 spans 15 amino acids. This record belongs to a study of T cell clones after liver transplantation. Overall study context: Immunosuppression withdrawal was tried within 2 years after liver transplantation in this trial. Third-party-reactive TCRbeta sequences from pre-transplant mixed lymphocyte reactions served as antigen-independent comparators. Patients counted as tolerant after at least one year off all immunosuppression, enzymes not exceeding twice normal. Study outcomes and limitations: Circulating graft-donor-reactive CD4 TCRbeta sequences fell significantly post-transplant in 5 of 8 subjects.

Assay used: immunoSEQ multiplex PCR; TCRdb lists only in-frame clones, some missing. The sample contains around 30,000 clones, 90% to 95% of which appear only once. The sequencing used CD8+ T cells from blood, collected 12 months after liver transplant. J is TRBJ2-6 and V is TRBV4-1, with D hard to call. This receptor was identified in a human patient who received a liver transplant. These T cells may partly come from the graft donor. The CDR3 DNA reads TGCGCCAGCAGCCAAGCCGGGTCTGGGGCCAACGTCCTGACTTTC. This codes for CASSQAGSGANVLTF.